One T cell receptor beta chain is described in this entry. No antigen is known for it. This record belongs to a study of shared clonotypes between healthy human individuals. Overall study context: Researchers assigned three CD4 naive, three CD4 memory, two CD8 naive and one CD8 memory plate to each donor.

Under the authors' procedure: Without quality scores, immunoSEQ junctional reads could not be filtered like full-length reads. Measured with immunoSEQ multiplex PCR; TCRdb has only the in-frame clones, and not every one. Clonal size and the V and J genes are those of that table, whereas D and trimming came from the DNA. The repertoire consists of 2 million to 2.5 million clones, with just under 95% occurring once and the leading ten covering 0.85% to 1.2%. The study's findings and limits: Around 5% of naive CD4 clonotypes were common to a few donors.

Naivety among CD8 cells was defined by CD45RO negativity and positive CCR7 selection, thereby excluding terminally differentiated effector memory CD45RA+ cells. Looked up from germline, CDR1 is MDHEN and CDR2 is SYDVKM. V shed 6 bases and J shed 0 bases, with 12 bases lying between them. There are 15 residues in the CDR3. Sequencing used naive CD8+ T cells sorted from blood. The V call is TRBV28, the J call TRBJ1-5, with D unclear. The TCR comes from a man between 18 and 29 years old in good health. The CDR3 loop reads CASRRNEYSNQPQHF. CDR3 in DNA: TGTGCCAGCAGGAGGAATGAGTATAGCAATCAGCCCCAGCATTTT.